This T cell receptor beta chain was sequenced during a study of blood T cell repertoires in COVID-19. The V gene's germline CDR1 is SGHRS and CDR2 YFSETQ. The junction had 6 bases not matched to a gene; V was cut back by 0 bases and J by 9 bases. This CDR3 contains 15 residues. Assay used: immunoSEQ multiplex PCR; TCRdb lists only in-frame clones, some missing. The sample includes 70,000 or so clones, roughly 90% of them seen just once. This receptor was obtained from a man between 45 and 60 years old with acute or convalescent COVID-19. Sequencing used peripheral blood. The chain employs TRBV5-1 and TRBJ1-6; 7 nucleotides agree with TRBD1. The CDR3 region has the DNA TGCGCCAGCAGCTTGGGAGGGACAGAGGTTTCACCCCTCCACTTT. This translates into CASSLGGTEVSPLHF.